This T cell receptor beta chain stems from a study of blood T cell repertoires in COVID-19. Study summary: Sites across the United States, Italy and Spain contributed samples from acute and convalescent COVID-19.

Those who participated ranged in age from roughly 18 to 89 years and resided in about two dozen US areas. Which cohort a participant joined came from the clinical history participants gave. Assay: immunoSEQ multiplex PCR; the TCRdb copy retains only in-frame clones and omits some. Among about 440,000 clones listed, less than 95% were seen once. Germline loops: CDR1 LGHDT, CDR2 YNNKEL (reference sequence). The V segment lost 5 bases and the J segment 3 bases; nucleotides outside the gene matches: 4. The CDR3 contains 13 residues. The sample holds one count of this clone. The specimen was PBMCs or T cells enriched from blood (not recorded which). The sequence derives from a man between 18 and 29 years old who had recovered from COVID-19. This rearrangement joins TRBV3-1 (or the pseudogene TRBV3-2) to TRBJ2-7; 7 bases fit TRBD1. The CDR3 nucleotides read TGTGCCAGCAGCGCTGCAGGGGGCTACGAGCAGTACTTC. Translated: CASSAAGGYEQYF.